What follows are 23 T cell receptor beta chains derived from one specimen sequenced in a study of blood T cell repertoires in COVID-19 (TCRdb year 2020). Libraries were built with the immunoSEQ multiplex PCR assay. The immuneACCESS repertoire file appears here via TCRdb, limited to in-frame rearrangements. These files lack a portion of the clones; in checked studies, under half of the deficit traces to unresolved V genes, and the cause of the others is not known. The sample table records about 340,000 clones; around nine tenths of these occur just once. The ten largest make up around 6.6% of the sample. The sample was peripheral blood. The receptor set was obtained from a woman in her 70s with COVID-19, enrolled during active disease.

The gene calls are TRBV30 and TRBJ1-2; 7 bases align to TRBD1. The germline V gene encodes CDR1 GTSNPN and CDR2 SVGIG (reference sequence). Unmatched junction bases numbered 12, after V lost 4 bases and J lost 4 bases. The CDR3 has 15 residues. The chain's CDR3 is CAWKVAGQEGYGYTF. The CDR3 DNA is TGTGCCTGGAAGGTAGCAGGACAGGAAGGCTATGGCTACACCTTC.

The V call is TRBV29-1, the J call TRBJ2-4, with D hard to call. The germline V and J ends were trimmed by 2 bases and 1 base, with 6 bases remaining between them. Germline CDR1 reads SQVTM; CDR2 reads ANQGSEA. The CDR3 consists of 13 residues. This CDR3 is CSVEIMAKNIQYF. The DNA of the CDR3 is TGCAGCGTTGAAATTATGGCCAAAAACATTCAGTACTTC.

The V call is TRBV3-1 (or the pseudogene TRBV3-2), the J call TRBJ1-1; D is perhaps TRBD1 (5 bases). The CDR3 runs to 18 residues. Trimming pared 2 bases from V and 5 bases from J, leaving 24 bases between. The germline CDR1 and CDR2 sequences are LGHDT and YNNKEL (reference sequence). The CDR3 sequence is CASSQLWLKGNSRTEAFF. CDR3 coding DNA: TGTGCCAGCAGCCAACTGTGGCTAAAGGGGAACTCCCGAACTGAAGCTTTCTTT.

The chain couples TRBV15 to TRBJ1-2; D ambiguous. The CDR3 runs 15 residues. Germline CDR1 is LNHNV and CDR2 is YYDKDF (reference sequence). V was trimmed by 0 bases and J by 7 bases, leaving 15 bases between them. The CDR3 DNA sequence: TGTGCCACCAGCAGAGATGAAGGCGGAGCGGGTGGCTACACCTTC. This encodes CATSRDEGGAGGYTF.

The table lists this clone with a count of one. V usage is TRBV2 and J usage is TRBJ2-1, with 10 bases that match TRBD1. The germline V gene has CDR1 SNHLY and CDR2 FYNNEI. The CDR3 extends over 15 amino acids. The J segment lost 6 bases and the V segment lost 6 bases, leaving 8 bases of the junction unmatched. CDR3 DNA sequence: TGTGCCAGCAGGTCCGGGACAGGGGATTCCAATGAGCAGTTCTTC. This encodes CASRSGTGDSNEQFF.

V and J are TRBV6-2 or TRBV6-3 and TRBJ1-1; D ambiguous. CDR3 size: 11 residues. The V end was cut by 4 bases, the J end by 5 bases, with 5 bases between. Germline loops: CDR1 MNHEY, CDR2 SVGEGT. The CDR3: CASSSVTEAFF. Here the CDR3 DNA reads TGTGCCAGCAGTTCGGTAACTGAAGCTTTCTTT.

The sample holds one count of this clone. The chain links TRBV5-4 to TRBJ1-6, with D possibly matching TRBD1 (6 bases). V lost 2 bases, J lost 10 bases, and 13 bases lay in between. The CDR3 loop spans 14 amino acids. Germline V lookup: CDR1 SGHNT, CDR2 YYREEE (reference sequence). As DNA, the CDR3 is TGTGCCAGCAGCTTAGGCACAGGGCCCTCACCCCTCCACTTT. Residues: CASSLGTGPSPLHF.

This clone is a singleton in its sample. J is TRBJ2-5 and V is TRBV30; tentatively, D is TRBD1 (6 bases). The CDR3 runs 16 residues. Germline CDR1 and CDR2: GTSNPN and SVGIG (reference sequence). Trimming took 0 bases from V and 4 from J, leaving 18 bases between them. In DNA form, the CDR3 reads TGTGCCTGGAGTGTTTTACGGGGACAAGTCCCAGAGACCCAGTACTTC. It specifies CAWSVLRGQVPETQYF.

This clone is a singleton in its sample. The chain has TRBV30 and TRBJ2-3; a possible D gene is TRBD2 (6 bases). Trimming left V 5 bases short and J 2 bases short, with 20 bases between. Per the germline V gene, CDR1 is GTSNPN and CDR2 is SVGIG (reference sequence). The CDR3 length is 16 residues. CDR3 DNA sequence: TGTGCCTGGGGGTGGGGAATTGCGGACTACACAGATACGCAGTATTTT. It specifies CAWGWGIADYTDTQYF.

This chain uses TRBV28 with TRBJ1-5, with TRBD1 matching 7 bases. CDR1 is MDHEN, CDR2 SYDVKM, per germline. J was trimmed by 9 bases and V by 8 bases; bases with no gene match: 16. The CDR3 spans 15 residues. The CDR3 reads CASSTFGQASGPQHF. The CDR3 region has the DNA TGTGCCAGCTCCACGTTCGGACAGGCCTCAGGGCCCCAGCATTTT.

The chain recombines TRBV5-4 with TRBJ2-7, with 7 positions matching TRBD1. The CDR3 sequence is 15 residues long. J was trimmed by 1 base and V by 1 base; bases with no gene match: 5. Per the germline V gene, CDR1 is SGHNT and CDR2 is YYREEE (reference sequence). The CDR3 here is CASSLHDRASYEQYF. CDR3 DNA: TGTGCCAGCAGCTTGCATGACAGGGCATCCTACGAGCAGTACTTC.

CDR3 nucleotides: TGTGCCAGCAGTTTTGTAGGCAGGGGGGAACATGGCTACACCTTC. Amino acids: CASSFVGRGEHGYTF. V and J are TRBV28 and TRBJ1-2, with 7 bases that match TRBD1. The V segment lost 3 bases and the J segment 6 bases; nucleotides outside the gene matches: 10. Germline CDR1 is MDHEN and CDR2 is SYDVKM. The CDR3 is 15 residues long.

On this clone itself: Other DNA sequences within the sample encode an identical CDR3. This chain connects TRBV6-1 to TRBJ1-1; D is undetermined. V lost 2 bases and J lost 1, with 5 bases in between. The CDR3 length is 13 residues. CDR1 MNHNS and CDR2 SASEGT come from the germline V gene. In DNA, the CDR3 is TGTGCCAGCAGTGAATTGAGGAACACTGAAGCTTTCTTT. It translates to CASSELRNTEAFF.

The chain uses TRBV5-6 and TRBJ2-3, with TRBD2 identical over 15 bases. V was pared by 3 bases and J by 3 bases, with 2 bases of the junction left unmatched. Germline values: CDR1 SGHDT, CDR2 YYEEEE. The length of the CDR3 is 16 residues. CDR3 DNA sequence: TGTGCCAGCAGCTGGGGGACTAGCGGGGGGACAGATACGCAGTATTTT. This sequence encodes CASSWGTSGGTDTQYF.

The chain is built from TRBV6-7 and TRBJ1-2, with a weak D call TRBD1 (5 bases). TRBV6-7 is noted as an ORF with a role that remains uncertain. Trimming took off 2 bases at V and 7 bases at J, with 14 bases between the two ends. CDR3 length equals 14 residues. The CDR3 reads CASSYNRGNCGYTF. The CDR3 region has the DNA TGTGCCAGCAGTTACAATCGGGGGAATTGTGGCTACACCTTC.

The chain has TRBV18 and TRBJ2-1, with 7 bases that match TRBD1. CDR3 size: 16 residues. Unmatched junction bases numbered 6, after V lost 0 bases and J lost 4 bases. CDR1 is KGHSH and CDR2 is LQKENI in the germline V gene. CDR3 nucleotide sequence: TGTGCCAGCTCACCACCGATGACAGGGAGTTACAATGAGCAGTTCTTC. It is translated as CASSPPMTGSYNEQFF.

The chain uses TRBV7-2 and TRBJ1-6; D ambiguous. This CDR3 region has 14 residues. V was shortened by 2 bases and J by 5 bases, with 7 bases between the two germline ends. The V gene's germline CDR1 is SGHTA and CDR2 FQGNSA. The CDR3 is CASSLWGDNSPLHF. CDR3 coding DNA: TGTGCCAGCAGCTTATGGGGAGATAATTCACCCCTCCACTTT. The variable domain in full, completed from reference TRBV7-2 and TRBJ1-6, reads GAGVSQSPSNKVTEKGKDVELRCDPISGHTALYWYRQSLGQGLEFLIYFQGNSAPDKSGLPSDRFSAERTGGSVSTLTIQRTQQEDSAVYLCASSLWGDNSPLHFGNGTRLTVT.

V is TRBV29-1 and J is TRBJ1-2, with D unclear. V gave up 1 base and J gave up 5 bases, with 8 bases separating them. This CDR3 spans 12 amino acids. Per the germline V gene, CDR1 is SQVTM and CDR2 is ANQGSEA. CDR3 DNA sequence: TGCAGCGTTGAAGGCAGTGTTTATGGCTACACCTTC. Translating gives CSVEGSVYGYTF.

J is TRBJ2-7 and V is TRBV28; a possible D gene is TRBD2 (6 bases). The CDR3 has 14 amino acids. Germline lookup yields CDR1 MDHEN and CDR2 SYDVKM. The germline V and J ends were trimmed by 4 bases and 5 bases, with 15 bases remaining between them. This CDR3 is CASSSGRIGHEQYF. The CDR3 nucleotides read TGTGCCAGCAGTTCAGGGAGGATAGGGCACGAGCAGTACTTC.

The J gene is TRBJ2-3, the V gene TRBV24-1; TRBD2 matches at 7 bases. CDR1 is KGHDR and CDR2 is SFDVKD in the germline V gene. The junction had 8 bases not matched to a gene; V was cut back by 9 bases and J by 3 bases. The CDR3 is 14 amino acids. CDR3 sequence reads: CATGPWEGTDTQYF. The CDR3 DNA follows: TGTGCCACCGGCCCGTGGGAGGGGACAGATACGCAGTATTTT.

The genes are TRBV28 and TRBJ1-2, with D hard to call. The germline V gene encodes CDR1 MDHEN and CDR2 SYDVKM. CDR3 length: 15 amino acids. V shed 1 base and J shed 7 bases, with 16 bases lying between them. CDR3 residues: CASSLFGPGSTGYTF. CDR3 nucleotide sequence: TGTGCCAGCAGTTTATTCGGCCCGGGATCTACTGGCTACACCTTC.

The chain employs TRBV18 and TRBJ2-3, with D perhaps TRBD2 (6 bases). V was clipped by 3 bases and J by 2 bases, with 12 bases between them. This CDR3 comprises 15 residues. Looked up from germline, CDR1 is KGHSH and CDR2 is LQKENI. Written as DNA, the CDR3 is TGTGCCAGCTCACCCAGCGGCGGGGACACAGATACGCAGTATTTT. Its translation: CASSPSGGDTDTQYF.

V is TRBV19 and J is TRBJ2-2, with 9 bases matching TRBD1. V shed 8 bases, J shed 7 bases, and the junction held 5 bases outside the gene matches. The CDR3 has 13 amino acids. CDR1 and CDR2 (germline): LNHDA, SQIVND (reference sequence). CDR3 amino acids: CASVGQGYGELFF. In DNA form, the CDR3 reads TGTGCCAGTGTCGGACAGGGGTACGGGGAGCTGTTTTTT.